This T cell receptor beta chain is drawn from a study of radiation and T cells in renal cell carcinoma. The V and J ends lost 0 bases and 0 bases respectively, with 7 bases between them. Per germline, CDR1 SGDLS and CDR2 YYNGEE. This CDR3 contains 15 residues. The repertoire was sequenced with immunoSEQ multiplex PCR; TCRdb's copy has only in-frame clones and lacks some. The table has over 85,000 clones, around four fifths seen once. The sample's time point: blood 4 weeks post-SBRT, at nephrectomy. Documented treatment: 15 Gy SBRT to primary tumor, nephrectomy 4 weeks later. Specimen: blood, collected from a patient whose treatment included radiotherapy and nephrectomy. The rearrangement uses TRBV9 and TRBJ2-1; tentatively, D is TRBD1 (5 bases). This TCR derives from a man aged 50 to 60 with renal cell carcinoma. The CDR3 is CASSVGQGSYNEQFF. As DNA, the CDR3 is TGTGCCAGCAGCGTAGGCCAGGGCTCCTACAATGAGCAGTTCTTC. Filled out from reference TRBV9 and TRBJ2-1, the complete variable domain reads DSGVTQTPKHLITATGQRVTLRCSPRSGDLSVYWYQQSLDQGLQFLIQYYNGEERAKGNILERFSAQQFPDLHSELNLSSLELGDSALYFCASSVGQGSYNEQFFGPGTRLTVL.